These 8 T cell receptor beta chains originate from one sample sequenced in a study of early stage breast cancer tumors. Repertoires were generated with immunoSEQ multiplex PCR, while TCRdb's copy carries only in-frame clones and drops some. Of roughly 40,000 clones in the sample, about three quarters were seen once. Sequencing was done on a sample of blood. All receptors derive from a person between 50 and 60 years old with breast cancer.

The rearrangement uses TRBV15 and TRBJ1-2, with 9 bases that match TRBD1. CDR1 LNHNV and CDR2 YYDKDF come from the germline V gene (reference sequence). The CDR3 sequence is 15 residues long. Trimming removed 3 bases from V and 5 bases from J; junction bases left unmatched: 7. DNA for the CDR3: TGTGCCACCAGCAGTCCCGGGACAGGGACTTATGGCTACACCTTC. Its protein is CATSSPGTGTYGYTF. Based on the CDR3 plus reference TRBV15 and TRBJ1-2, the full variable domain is DAMVIQNPRYQVTQFGKPVTLSCSQTLNHNVMYWYQQKSSQAPKLLFHYYDKDFNNEADTPDNFQSRRPNTSFCFLDIRSPGLGDTAMYLCATSSPGTGTYGYTFGSGTRLTVV.

The CDR3 DNA is TGTGCCAGCAGTGCGGTTTACGAGCAGTACTTC. Translated, it gives CASSAVYEQYF. V is TRBV2 and J is TRBJ2-7, with D uncertain. Germline CDR1 is SNHLY and CDR2 is FYNNEI. The CDR3 contains 11 residues. The V end was cut by 4 bases, the J end by 4 bases, with 5 bases between.

The CDR3 loop reads CASSLVLRSETQYF. The CDR3 DNA sequence: TGCGCCAGCAGCTTGGTTTTGAGGTCGGAGACCCAGTACTTC. The rearrangement links TRBV5-1 to TRBJ2-5; D is undetermined. Trimming stripped 0 bases from V and 5 bases from J, with 11 bases between. Germline V lookup: CDR1 SGHRS, CDR2 YFSETQ. CDR3 size: 14 residues.

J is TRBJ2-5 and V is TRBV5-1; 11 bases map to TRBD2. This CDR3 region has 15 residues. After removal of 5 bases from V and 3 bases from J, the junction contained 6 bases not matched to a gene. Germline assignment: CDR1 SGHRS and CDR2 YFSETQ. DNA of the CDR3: TGCGCCAGCAGATTAGCGGGAGGGCCGGAAGAGACCCAGTACTTC. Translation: CASRLAGGPEETQYF.

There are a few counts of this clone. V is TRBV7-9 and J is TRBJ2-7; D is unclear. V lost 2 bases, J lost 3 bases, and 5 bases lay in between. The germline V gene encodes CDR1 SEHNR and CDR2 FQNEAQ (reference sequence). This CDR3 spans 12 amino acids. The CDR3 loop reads CASSLRSYEQYF. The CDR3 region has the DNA TGTGCCAGCAGCTTACGTAGCTACGAGCAGTACTTC. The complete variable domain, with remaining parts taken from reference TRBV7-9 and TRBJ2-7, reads DTGVSQNPRHKITKRGQNVTFRCDPISEHNRLYWYRQTLGQGPEFLTYFQNEAQLEKSRLLSDRFSAERPKGSFSTLEIQRTEQGDSAMYLCASSLRSYEQYFGPGTRLTVT.

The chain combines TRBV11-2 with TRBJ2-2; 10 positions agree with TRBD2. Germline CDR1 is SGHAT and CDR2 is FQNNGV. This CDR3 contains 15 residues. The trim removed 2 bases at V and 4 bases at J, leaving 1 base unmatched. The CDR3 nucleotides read TGTGCCAGCAGCTTAAGCGGGAGGGGCACCGGGGAGCTGTTTTTT. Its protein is CASSLSGRGTGELFF.

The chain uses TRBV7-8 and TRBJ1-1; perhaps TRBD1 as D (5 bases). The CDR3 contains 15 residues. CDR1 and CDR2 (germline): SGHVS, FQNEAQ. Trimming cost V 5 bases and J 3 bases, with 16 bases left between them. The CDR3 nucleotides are TGTGCCAGCAGCCCCAGAGGCACAGGAGACACTGAAGCTTTCTTT. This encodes CASSPRGTGDTEAFF.

The CDR3 DNA reads as TGTGCCAGTAGTTTCGACAGGGGGCTGGCTGAAGCTTTCTTT. It yields the protein CASSFDRGLAEAFF. The rearrangement uses TRBV19 and TRBJ1-1; 10 positions match TRBD1. This CDR3 contains 14 residues. Per the germline V gene, CDR1 is LNHDA and CDR2 is SQIVND (reference sequence). V shed 5 bases, J shed 6 bases, and the junction held 6 bases outside the gene matches.